Following are 18 T cell receptor beta chains from one sample sequenced in a study of blood T cell repertoires in COVID-19. Only in-frame clones appear in the TCRdb table, and some are missing; sequencing was by immunoSEQ multiplex PCR. The sample lists fewer than 250,000 clones, around 84% seen once, with 3% in the top ten. Sample: peripheral blood. The receptors here all came from a man aged 60-69 years with acute or convalescent COVID-19.

This chain uses TRBV18 with TRBJ2-3, with D possibly TRBD1 on 6 matching bases. Germline lookup yields CDR1 KGHSH and CDR2 LQKENI. The CDR3 covers 14 residues. V was pared by 5 bases and J by 1 base, with 10 bases between. The DNA of the CDR3 is TGTGCCAGCTCATCCGACAGGCGCACAGATACGCAGTATTTT. Translated: CASSSDRRTDTQYF.

The rearrangement uses TRBV4-3 and TRBJ2-3; D unresolved. Trimming left V 0 bases short and J 2 bases short, with 12 bases between. This CDR3 comprises 16 residues. Germline V gives CDR1 LGHNA, CDR2 YSLEER. The CDR3 DNA reads TGCGCCAGCAGCCAAGATCGAGGTGGCCTCACAGATACGCAGTATTTT. Translated: CASSQDRGGLTDTQYF.

The genes are TRBV4-1 and TRBJ2-3; the D is unclear. The CDR3 loop spans 13 amino acids. V shed 6 bases and J shed 8 bases, with 15 bases lying between them. Germline loops: CDR1 MGHRA, CDR2 YSYEKL. Here the CDR3 DNA reads TGCGCCAGCAGTCCTGACTCCTATCTTACGCAGTATTTT. Translation: CASSPDSYLTQYF.

The genes are TRBV7-9 and TRBJ2-7; perhaps TRBD1 as D (6 bases). Trimming stripped 0 bases from V and 2 bases from J, with 11 bases between. The germline V gene has CDR1 SEHNR and CDR2 FQNEAQ (reference sequence). The CDR3 consists of 15 residues. Here the CDR3 DNA reads TGTGCCAGCAGCTTAGCCGGGACACAAGCCTACGAGCAGTACTTC. This gives the protein CASSLAGTQAYEQYF.

The chain employs TRBV18 and TRBJ2-5, with TRBD1 matching 10 bases. Germline lookup yields CDR1 KGHSH and CDR2 LQKENI. The CDR3 totals 15 residues. The trim removed 3 bases at V and 4 bases at J, leaving 5 bases unmatched. This CDR3 is CASSPGTGAGETQYF. As DNA, the CDR3 is TGTGCCAGCTCACCCGGGACAGGGGCTGGAGAGACCCAGTACTTC.

This clone has only one observation. The genes are TRBV5-1 and TRBJ2-1; 7 positions agree with TRBD2. The CDR3 runs to 14 residues. Germline V gene lookup returns CDR1 SGHRS and CDR2 YFSETQ. V was clipped by 0 bases and J by 6 bases; unmatched bases: 3. The CDR3 loop is CASSLALAPNEQFF. CDR3 nucleotides: TGCGCCAGCAGCTTGGCACTAGCGCCCAATGAGCAGTTCTTC.

V usage is TRBV6-2 or TRBV6-3 and J usage is TRBJ1-5; 9 positions agree with TRBD1. The CDR3 runs 16 residues. Per the germline V gene, CDR1 is MNHEY and CDR2 is SVGEGT. J was trimmed by 5 bases and V by 5 bases; bases with no gene match: 10. In DNA form, the CDR3 reads TGTGCCAGCAGTGTTACAAGAACAGGGGGCCATCAGCCCCAGCATTTT. Translating gives CASSVTRTGGHQPQHF.

The rearrangement joins TRBV6-4 to TRBJ2-3; TRBD1 aligns across 7 bases. V trimming: 0 bases; J trimming: 5 bases; junction bases outside the gene matches: 2. The germline gives CDR1 MRHNA, CDR2 SNTAGT. The CDR3 is 14 amino acids. The CDR3 protein is CASSDSQGRDTQYF. The CDR3 bases are TGTGCCAGCAGTGACTCACAGGGGAGAGATACGCAGTATTTT.

The chain recombines TRBV19 with TRBJ1-1, with TRBD1 identical over 7 bases. Looked up from germline, CDR1 is LNHDA and CDR2 is SQIVND (reference sequence). The junction had 4 bases not matched to a gene; V was cut back by 4 bases and J by 5 bases. The CDR3 sequence is 13 residues long. This chain's CDR3 is CASSTQQGTEAFF. The CDR3 region has the DNA TGTGCCAGTAGTACCCAACAGGGGACTGAAGCTTTCTTT. The variable domain in full, with the rest retrieved from reference TRBV19 and TRBJ1-1, is DGGITQSPKYLFRKEGQNVTLSCEQNLNHDAMYWYRQDPGQGLRLIYYSQIVNDFQKGDIAEGYSVSREKKESFPLTVTSAQKNPTAFYLCASSTQQGTEAFFGQGTRLTVV.

The chain employs TRBV7-9 and TRBJ1-2; D call uncertain. Per the germline V gene, CDR1 is SEHNR and CDR2 is FQNEAQ (reference sequence). The V end was cut by 3 bases, the J end by 3 bases, with 17 bases between. This CDR3 has 16 amino acids. The CDR3 sequence: CASSFSASREDYGYTF. The CDR3 coding sequence is TGTGCCAGCAGCTTTTCGGCCAGTCGGGAGGACTATGGCTACACCTTC.

CDR3 DNA sequence: TGTGCCAGCCAGAGGGGGAACATTCAGTACTTC. It specifies CASQRGNIQYF. The chain employs TRBV6-5 and TRBJ2-4, with D perhaps matching TRBD1 (6 bases). Trimming pared 8 bases from V and 7 bases from J, leaving 9 bases between. Looked up from germline, CDR1 is MNHEY and CDR2 is SVGAGI. The CDR3 runs to 11 residues.

This clone was seen a single time. J is TRBJ2-5 and V is TRBV18, with 9 bases that match TRBD1. Germline V gene lookup returns CDR1 KGHSH and CDR2 LQKENI. The CDR3 has 14 amino acids. Losses at the gene ends were 5 bases for V and 5 bases for J; bases not matched to a gene: 6. CDR3 DNA: TGTGCCAGCTCAGGTACAGGGGGCCGGGAGACCCAGTACTTC. The encoded protein is CASSGTGGRETQYF.

V usage is TRBV9 and J usage is TRBJ1-2, with TRBD1 matching over 9 bases. The germline V gene encodes CDR1 SGDLS and CDR2 YYNGEE. This CDR3 contains 16 residues. Trimming at V came to 0 bases and at J to 7 bases, leaving 10 bases not matched to a gene. CDR3 region: CASSVGGTGWVSGYTF. CDR3 coding DNA: TGTGCCAGCAGCGTAGGGGGGACAGGGTGGGTATCTGGCTACACCTTC.

The gene calls are TRBV2 and TRBJ1-2, with a weak D call TRBD1 (5 bases). This CDR3 has 15 amino acids. V lost 3 bases and J 2 bases, leaving 13 bases between the germline ends. Germline V gives CDR1 SNHLY, CDR2 FYNNEI. CDR3 nucleotides: TGTGCCAGCAGTGAGGTCGGGGGGAACAACTATGGCTACACCTTC. Translation gives CASSEVGGNNYGYTF.

The chain couples TRBV27 to TRBJ2-2, with D unclear. The V gene lost 2 bases and the J gene lost 6 bases, with 7 bases spanning the gap. The CDR3 consists of 13 residues. Germline CDR1 MNHEY, CDR2 SMNVEV (reference sequence). The CDR3 region is CASSLPVSGELFF. The CDR3 nucleotides read TGTGCCAGCAGTTTACCCGTTTCCGGGGAGCTGTTTTTT.

This chain links TRBV11-2 with TRBJ1-4; D is perhaps TRBD1 (6 bases). This CDR3 comprises 14 residues. The germline V gene has CDR1 SGHAT and CDR2 FQNNGV. V was cut by 5 bases and J by 8 bases, with 15 bases left in between. The CDR3: CASSGWGLDEKLFF. The CDR3 region has the DNA TGTGCCAGCAGCGGTTGGGGGCTGGACGAAAAACTGTTTTTT.

The rearrangement uses TRBV27 and TRBJ2-2, with D perhaps matching TRBD1 (6 bases). Germline-derived CDR1 and CDR2 are MNHEY and SMNVEV (reference sequence). Trimming pared 4 bases from V and 3 bases from J, leaving 18 bases between. This CDR3 spans 17 amino acids. CDR3 nucleotide sequence: TGTGCCAGCAGTTCCTCCCGAGGCAGGGGCGACACCGGGGAGCTGTTTTTT. Amino acid sequence: CASSSSRGRGDTGELFF.

There are a few counts of this clone. The chain uses TRBV15 and TRBJ2-5, with D maybe TRBD2 (5 bases). The V gene lost 0 bases and the J gene lost 3 bases, with 8 bases spanning the gap. This CDR3 has 14 amino acids. CDR1 is LNHNV, CDR2 YYDKDF, per germline (reference sequence). DNA for the CDR3: TGTGCCACCAGCAGAGATGCCGGGGAAGAGACCCAGTACTTC. This codes for CATSRDAGEETQYF.